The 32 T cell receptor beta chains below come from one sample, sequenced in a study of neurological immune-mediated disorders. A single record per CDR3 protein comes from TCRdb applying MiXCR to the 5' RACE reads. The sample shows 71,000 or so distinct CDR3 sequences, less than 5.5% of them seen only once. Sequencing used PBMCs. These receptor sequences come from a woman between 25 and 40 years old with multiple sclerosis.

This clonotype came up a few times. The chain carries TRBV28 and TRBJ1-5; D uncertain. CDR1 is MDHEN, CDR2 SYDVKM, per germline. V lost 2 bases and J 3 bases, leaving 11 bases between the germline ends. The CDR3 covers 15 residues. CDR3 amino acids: CASSLGQVANQPQHF. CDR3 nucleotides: TGTGCCAGCAGTTTAGGGCAGGTAGCCAATCAGCCCCAGCATTTT.

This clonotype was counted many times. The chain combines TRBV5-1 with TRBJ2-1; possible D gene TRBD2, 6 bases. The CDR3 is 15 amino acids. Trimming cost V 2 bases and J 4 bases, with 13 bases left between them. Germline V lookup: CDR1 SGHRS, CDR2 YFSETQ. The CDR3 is CASSFTTSPYNEQFF. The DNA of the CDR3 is TGCGCCAGCAGCTTTACGACTAGTCCTTACAATGAGCAGTTCTTC. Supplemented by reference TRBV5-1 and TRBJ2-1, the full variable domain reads KAGVTQTPRYLIKTRGQQVTLSCSPISGHRSVSWYQQTPGQGLQFLFEYFSETQRNKGNFPGRFSGRQFSNSRSEMNVSTLELGDSALYLCASSFTTSPYNEQFFGPGTRLTVL.

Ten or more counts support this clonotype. CDR3 in amino acids: CASSLAGGLNTEAFF. The CDR3 coding sequence is TGTGCCAGCAGTTTGGCCGGGGGCCTGAACACTGAAGCTTTCTTT. This chain joins TRBV12-3 or TRBV12-4 and TRBJ1-1; a possible D gene is TRBD1 (6 bases). The ends were cut back, 3 bases at V and 0 bases at J, with 11 bases in the middle. The CDR3 consists of 15 residues.

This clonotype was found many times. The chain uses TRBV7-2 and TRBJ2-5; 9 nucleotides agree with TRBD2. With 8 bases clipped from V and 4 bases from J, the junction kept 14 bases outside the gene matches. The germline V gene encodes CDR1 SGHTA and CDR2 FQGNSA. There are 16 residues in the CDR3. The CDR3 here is CASGQHGRGGGETQYF. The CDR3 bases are TGTGCCAGCGGCCAACATGGGCGGGGGGGAGGAGAGACCCAGTACTTC.

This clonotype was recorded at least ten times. The CDR3 bases are TGTGCCATCGAAGGTCACCTTCCCGGCGCTGAAGCTTTCTTT. It encodes CAIEGHLPGAEAFF. This chain links TRBV10-3 with TRBJ1-1; D ambiguous. The V and J ends lost 8 bases and 6 bases respectively, with 19 bases between them. The CDR3 spans 14 residues. Germline assignment: CDR1 ENHRY and CDR2 SYGVKD.

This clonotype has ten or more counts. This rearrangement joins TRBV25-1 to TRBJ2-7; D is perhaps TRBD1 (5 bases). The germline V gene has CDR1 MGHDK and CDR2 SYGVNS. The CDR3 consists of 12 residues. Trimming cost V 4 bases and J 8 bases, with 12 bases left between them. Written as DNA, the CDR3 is TGTGCCAGCAGTGGAACAAAGGGGAAGCAGTACTTC. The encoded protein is CASSGTKGKQYF.

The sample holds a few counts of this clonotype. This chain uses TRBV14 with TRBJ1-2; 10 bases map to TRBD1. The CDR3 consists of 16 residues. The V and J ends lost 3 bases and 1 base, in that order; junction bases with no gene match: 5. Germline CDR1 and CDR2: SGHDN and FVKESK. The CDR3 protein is CASSHLDRGRNYGYTF. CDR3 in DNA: TGTGCCAGCAGCCACCTCGACAGGGGGCGTAACTATGGCTACACCTTC.

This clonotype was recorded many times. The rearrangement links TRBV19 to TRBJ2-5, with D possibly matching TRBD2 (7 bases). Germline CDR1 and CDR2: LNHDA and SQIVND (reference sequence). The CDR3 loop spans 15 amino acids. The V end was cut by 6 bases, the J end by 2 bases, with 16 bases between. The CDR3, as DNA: TGTGCCAGTAGCATTGGGGGGGCGCGACAAGAGACCCAGTACTTC. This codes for CASSIGGARQETQYF.

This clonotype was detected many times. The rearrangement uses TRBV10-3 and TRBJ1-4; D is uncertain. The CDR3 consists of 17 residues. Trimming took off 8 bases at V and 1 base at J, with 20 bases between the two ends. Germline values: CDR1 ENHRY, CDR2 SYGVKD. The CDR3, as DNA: TGTGCCATCCCGGGAATCCTCAGGAGGGTAACTAATGAAAAACTGTTTTTT. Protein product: CAIPGILRRVTNEKLFF.

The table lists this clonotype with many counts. CDR3 amino acids: CASSLEGRPTSGNTIYF. The DNA of the CDR3 is TGCGCCAGCAGCTTGGAGGGCAGGCCTACCTCTGGAAACACCATATATTTT. The chain joins TRBV5-1 to TRBJ1-3; D remains unclear. Trimming removed 0 bases from V and 0 bases from J, with 13 bases in between. Germline V gene data show CDR1 as SGHRS and CDR2 as YFSETQ. The CDR3 spans 17 residues.

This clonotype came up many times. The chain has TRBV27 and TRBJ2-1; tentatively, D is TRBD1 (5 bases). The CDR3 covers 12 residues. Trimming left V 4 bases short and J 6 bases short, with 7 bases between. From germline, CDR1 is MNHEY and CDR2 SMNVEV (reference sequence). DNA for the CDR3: TGTGCCAGCAGTTCAGGGTTCAATGAGCAGTTCTTC. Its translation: CASSSGFNEQFF.

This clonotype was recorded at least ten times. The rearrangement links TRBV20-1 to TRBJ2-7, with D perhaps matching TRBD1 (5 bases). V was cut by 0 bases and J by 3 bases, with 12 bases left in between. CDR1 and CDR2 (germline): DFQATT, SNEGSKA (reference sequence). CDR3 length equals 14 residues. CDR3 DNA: TGCAGTGCTAGAGATCCCAGGGCTTACTACGAGCAGTACTTC. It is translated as CSARDPRAYYEQYF.

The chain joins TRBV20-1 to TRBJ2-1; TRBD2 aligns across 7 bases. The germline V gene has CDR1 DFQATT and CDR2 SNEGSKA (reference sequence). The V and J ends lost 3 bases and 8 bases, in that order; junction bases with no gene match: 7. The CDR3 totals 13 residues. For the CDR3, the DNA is TGCAGTGCTAGCGTGGGAGGGCCCCATGAGCAGTTCTTC. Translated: CSASVGGPHEQFF.

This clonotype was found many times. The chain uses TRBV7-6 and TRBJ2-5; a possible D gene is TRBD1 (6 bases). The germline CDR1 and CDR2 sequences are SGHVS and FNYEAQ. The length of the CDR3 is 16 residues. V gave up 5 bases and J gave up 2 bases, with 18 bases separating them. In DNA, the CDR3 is TGTGCCAGCAGCCCCCGCGCCTCGGACAGACAAGAGACCCAGTACTTC. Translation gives CASSPRASDRQETQYF.

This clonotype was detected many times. CDR3 in DNA: TGCGCCAGCAGCAGGGAGGCACCAGATGAGACCCAGTACTTC. It specifies CASSREAPDETQYF. The chain links TRBV5-1 to TRBJ2-5, with a weak D call TRBD2 (6 bases). Per germline, CDR1 SGHRS and CDR2 YFSETQ. This CDR3 is 14 amino acids long. V gave up 4 bases and J gave up 5 bases, with 15 bases separating them.

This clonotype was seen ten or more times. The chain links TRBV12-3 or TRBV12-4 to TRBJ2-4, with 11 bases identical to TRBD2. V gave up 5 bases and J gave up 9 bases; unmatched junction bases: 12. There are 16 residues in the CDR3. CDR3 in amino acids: CASSRTSGSAWGIQYF. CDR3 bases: TGTGCCAGCAGTCGGACTAGCGGGTCGGCTTGGGGCATTCAGTACTTC.

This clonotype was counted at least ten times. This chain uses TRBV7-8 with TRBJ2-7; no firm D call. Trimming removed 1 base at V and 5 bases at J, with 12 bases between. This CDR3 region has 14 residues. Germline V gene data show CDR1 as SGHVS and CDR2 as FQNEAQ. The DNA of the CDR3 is TGTGCCAGCAGCTTAGGGGCTCCCATCGACGAGCAGTACTTC. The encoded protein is CASSLGAPIDEQYF.

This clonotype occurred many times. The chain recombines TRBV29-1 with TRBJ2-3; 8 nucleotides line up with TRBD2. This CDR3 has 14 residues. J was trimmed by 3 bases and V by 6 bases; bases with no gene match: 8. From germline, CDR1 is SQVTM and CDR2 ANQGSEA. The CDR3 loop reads CSVLSSGRTDTQYF. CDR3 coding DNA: TGCAGCGTCCTCTCTAGCGGGCGAACAGATACGCAGTATTTT.

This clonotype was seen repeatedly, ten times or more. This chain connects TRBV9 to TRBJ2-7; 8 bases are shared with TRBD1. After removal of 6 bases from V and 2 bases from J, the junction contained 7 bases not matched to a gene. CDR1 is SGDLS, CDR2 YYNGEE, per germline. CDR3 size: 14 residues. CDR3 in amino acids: CASTPGQDAYEQYF. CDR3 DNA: TGTGCCAGCACACCGGGACAGGATGCCTACGAGCAGTACTTC. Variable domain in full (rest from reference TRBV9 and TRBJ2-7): DSGVTQTPKHLITATGQRVTLRCSPRSGDLSVYWYQQSLDQGLQFLIQYYNGEERAKGNILERFSAQQFPDLHSELNLSSLELGDSALYFCASTPGQDAYEQYFGPGTRLTVT.

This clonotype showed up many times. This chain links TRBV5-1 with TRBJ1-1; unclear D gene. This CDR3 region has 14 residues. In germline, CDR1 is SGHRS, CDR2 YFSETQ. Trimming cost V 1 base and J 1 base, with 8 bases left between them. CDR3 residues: CASSLTDPNTEAFF. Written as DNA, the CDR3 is TGCGCCAGCAGCTTGACGGACCCGAACACTGAAGCTTTCTTT.

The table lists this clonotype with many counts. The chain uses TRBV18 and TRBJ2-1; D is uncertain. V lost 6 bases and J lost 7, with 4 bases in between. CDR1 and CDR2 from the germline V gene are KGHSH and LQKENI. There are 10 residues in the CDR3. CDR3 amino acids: CASSSNEQFF. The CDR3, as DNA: TGTGCCAGCTCTTCGAATGAGCAGTTCTTC.

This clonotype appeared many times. The CDR3 coding sequence is TGTGCCTCCGGGGACCGATCAGGGCCCCGGGTTGACACCGGGGAGCTGTTTTTT. Encoded protein: CASGDRSGPRVDTGELFF. The genes are TRBV12-3 or TRBV12-4 and TRBJ2-2; perhaps D is TRBD1 or TRBD2 (5 bases each). The ends were cut back, 11 bases at V and 3 bases at J, with 28 bases in the middle. This CDR3 has 18 amino acids.

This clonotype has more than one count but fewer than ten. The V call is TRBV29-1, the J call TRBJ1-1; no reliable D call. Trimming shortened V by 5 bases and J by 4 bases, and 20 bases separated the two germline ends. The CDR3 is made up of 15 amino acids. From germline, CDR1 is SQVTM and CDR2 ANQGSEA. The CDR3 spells CSVCFTSTGSTEAFF. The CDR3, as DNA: TGCAGCGTTTGTTTTACCTCCACGGGGAGCACTGAAGCTTTCTTT.

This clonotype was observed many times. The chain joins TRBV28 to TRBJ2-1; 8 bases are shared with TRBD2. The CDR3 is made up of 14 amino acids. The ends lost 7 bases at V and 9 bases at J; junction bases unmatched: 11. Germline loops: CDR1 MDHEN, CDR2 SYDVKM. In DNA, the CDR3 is TGTGCCAGCATAGGGCTCGGGGGGGGCGTTGAGCAGTTCTTC. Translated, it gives CASIGLGGGVEQFF.

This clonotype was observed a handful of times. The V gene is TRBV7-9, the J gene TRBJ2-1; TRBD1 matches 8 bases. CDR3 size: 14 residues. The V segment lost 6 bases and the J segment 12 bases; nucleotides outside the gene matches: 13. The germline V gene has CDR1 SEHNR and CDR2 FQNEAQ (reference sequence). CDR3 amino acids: CASSNGQGGAGQFF. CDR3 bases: TGTGCCAGCAGTAATGGACAGGGAGGTGCGGGGCAGTTCTTC.

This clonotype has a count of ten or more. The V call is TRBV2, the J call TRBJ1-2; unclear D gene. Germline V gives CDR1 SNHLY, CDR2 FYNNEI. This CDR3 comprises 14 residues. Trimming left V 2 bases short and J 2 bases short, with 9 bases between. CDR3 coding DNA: TGTGCCAGCAGTGAAAGGCCACAGAACTATGGCTACACCTTC. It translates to CASSERPQNYGYTF.

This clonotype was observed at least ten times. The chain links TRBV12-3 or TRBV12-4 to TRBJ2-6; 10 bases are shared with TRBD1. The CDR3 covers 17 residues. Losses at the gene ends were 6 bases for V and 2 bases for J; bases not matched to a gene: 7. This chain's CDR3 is CASSWDRGSAGANVLTF. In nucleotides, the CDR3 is TGTGCCAGCAGCTGGGACAGGGGTTCCGCTGGGGCCAACGTCCTGACTTTC.

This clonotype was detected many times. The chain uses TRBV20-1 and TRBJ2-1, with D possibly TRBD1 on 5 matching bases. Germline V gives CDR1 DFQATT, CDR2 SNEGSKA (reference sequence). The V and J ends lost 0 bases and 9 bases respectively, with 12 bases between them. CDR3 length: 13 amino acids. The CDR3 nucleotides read TGCAGTGCTAGAGAGGGGCCCGGCGGTGAGCAGTTCTTC. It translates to CSAREGPGGEQFF.

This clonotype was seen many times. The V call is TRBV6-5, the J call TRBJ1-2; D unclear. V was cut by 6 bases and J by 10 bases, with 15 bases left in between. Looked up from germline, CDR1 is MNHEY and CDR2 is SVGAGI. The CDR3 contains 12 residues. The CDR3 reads CASRNSREDYTF. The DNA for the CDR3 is TGTGCCAGCAGGAATTCTCGGGAGGACTACACCTTC.

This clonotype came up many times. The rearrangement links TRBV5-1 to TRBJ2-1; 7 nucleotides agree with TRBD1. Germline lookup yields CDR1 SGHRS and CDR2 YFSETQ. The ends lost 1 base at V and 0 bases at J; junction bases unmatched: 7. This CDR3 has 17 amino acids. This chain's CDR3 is CASSLTPTGSSYNEQFF. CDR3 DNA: TGCGCCAGCAGCTTGACCCCGACAGGGAGCTCCTACAATGAGCAGTTCTTC.

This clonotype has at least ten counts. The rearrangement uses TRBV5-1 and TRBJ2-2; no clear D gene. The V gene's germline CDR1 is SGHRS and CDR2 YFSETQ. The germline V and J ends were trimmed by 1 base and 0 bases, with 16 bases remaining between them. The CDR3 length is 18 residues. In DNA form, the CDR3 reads TGCGCCAGCAGCTTGAGAACACAGTCAGATGCGAACACCGGGGAGCTGTTTTTT. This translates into CASSLRTQSDANTGELFF.

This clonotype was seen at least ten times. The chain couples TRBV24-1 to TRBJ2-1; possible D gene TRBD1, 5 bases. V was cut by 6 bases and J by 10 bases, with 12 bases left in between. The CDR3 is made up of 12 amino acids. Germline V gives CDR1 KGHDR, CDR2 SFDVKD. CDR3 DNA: TGTGCCACCAGTCGTGCAGGGCCCGAGCAGTTCTTC. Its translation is CATSRAGPEQFF.